This TCR beta chain was profiled in a study of T cell repertoires in cytomegalovirus infection. V lost 3 bases to trimming and J lost 5 bases, with 25 bases between them. The CDR3 runs 18 residues. Per germline, CDR1 SEHNR and CDR2 FQNEAQ (reference sequence). Turning to this clonotype: The target antigen is unknown.

TCRdb fed the reads into MiXCR, producing one record per CDR3 protein. The table has 75,000 to 100,000 distinct CDR3 sequences, roughly half seen once. The rearrangement joins TRBV7-9 to TRBJ1-1; no definite D call. The source was CD8+ T cells from cultured PBMCs, collected from culture after CMV antigen stimulation. The sequence came from a human donor in good health (CMV status not recorded). Some clones in this sample may be carry-over from other donors' samples. The CDR3: CASSFGRNVLPRATEAFF. The CDR3 nucleotides are TGTGCCAGCAGCTTCGGACGGAACGTGCTCCCTAGGGCTACTGAAGCTTTCTTT.